This TCR beta chain derives from a study of blood T cell repertoires in COVID-19. Across the study: Both acute and convalescent COVID-19 samples were obtained from the United States, Italy and Spain.

Original methodology: It was from reference gene primer amplification that nucleated cell counts were estimated. Libraries were prepared by immunoSEQ multiplex PCR; TCRdb keeps only in-frame clonotypes and omits some of them. Clone size and V and J calls were adopted from that table, with D and trimming inferred from the DNA. The repertoire holds 200,000 to 250,000 clones, with roughly nine tenths as singletons. The germline gives CDR1 SEHNR, CDR2 FQNEAQ (reference sequence). This CDR3 has 15 residues. Trimming left V 5 bases short and J 0 bases short, with 8 bases between. The TCR was taken from a woman in her late teens or twenties in a cohort exposed to, infected with or recovered from COVID-19 (not recorded which). The V call is TRBV7-9, the J call TRBJ1-6, with D maybe TRBD1 (6 bases). The sample was PBMCs or T cells enriched from blood (not recorded which). The CDR3 loop reads CASSDRSSYNSPLHF. The CDR3 region has the DNA TGTGCCAGCAGCGACAGGAGCTCCTATAATTCACCCCTCCACTTT.